This T cell receptor (beta chain) comes out of a study of blood T cell repertoires in COVID-19. As for the study in general: Samples came from the United States, Italy and Spain, spanning acute and convalescent COVID-19. PBMCs, B-cell-depleted T cells, or T cells were the source of the cDNA or gDNA that made up the material.

The CDR3 sequence is 13 residues long. V trimming: 4 bases; J trimming: 4 bases; junction bases outside the gene matches: 7. Germline V lookup: CDR1 SQVTM, CDR2 ANQGSEA. The authors' processing: How many nucleated cells were present was estimated from reference gene primer amplification. The method was immunoSEQ multiplex PCR; TCRdb's version includes in-frame clones alone and lacks a portion of them. D and trimming were read from the DNA, whereas the V and J calls and clone size are those reported in that table. Found here are around 100,000 clones, around 90% of them singletons; the top ten hold approximately 15%.

Sequencing input: peripheral blood. The J gene is TRBJ2-7, the V gene TRBV29-1, with 7 bases fitting TRBD1. The clonotype was recovered from a middle-aged man with acute or convalescent COVID-19. DNA of the CDR3: TGCAGCGTTGCAGGACAGGCCGTATACGAGCAGTACTTC. Residues: CSVAGQAVYEQYF.